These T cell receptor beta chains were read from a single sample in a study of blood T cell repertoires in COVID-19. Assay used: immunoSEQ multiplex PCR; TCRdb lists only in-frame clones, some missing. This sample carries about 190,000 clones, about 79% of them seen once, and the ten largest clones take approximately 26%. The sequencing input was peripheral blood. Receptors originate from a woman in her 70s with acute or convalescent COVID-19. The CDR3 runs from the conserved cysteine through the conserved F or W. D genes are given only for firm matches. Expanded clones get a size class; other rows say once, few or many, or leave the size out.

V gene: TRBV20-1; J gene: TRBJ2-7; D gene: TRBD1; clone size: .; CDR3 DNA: TGCAGTGCTAGTCGACAGGGGGCAGGCGAGCAGTACTTC; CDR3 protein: CSASRQGAGEQYF
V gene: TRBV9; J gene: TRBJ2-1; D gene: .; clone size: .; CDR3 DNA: TGTGCCAGCAGCGTAGACGGCTACGGGTCTGATGAGCAGTTCTTC; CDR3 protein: CASSVDGYGSDEQFF
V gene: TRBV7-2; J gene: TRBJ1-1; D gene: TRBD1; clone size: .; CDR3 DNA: TGTGCCAGCAGCTCCAGACAGGGAGCAAACACTGAAGCTTTCTTT; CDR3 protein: CASSSRQGANTEAFF
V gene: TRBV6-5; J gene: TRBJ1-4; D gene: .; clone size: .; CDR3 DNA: TGTGCCAGCAGTCCCTCCAGTGCAACTAATGAAAAACTGTTTTTT; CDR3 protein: CASSPSSATNEKLFF
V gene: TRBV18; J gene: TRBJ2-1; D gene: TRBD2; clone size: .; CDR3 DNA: TGTGCCAGCTCACCCCGGACTAGCGGGAGACATGAGCAGTTCTTC; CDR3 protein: CASSPRTSGRHEQFF
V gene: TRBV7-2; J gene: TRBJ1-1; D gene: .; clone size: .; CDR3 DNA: TGTGCCAGCAGCTTTAGAGCCGAGACTGCCGGAGCTTTCTTT; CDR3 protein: CASSFRAETAGAFF
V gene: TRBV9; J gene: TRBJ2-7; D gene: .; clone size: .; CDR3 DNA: TGTGCCAGCAGCGTGGGTCCTGGCGGAGCCTACGAGCAGTACTTC; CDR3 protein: CASSVGPGGAYEQYF
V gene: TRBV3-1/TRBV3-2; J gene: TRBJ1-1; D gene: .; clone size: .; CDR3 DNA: TGTGCCAGCAGCCAAGGGGGGCCGATGACTGAAGCTTTCTTT; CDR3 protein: CASSQGGPMTEAFF
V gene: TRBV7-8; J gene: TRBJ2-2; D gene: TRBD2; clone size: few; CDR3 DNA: TGTGCCAGCAGCGTCACCGGGACTAGCGGGAGGCAGACCGGGGAGCTGTTTTTT; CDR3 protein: CASSVTGTSGRQTGELFF
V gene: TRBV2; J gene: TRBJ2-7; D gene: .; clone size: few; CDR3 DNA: TGTGCCAGCAGGCTTGAGGGCTACGAGCAGTACTTC; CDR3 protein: CASRLEGYEQYF
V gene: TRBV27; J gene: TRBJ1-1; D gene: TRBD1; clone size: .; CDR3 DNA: TGTGCCAGCACTACCTTCCGGACAGGGGGCCAACCTGAAGCTTTCTTT; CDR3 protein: CASTTFRTGGQPEAFF
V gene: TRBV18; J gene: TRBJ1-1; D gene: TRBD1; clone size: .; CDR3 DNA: TGTGCCAGCTCACAAACAGGGGACACTGAAGCTTTCTTT; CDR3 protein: CASSQTGDTEAFF
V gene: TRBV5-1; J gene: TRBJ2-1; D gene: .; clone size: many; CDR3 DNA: TGCGCCAGCAGCTTCACAGGGACGGAGTACAATGAGCAGTTCTTC; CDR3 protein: CASSFTGTEYNEQFF
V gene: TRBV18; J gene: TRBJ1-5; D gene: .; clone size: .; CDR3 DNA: TGTGCCAGCTCACCACCCGGGATGGATCAGCCCCAGCATTTT; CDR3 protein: CASSPPGMDQPQHF
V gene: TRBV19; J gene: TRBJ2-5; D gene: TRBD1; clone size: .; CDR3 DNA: TGTGCCAGTAGTAGACAGGGGGCAGAGACCCAGTACTTC; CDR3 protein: CASSRQGAETQYF
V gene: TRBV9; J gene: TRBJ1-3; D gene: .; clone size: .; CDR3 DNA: TGTGCCAGCAGCGAACGGAGCTCTGGAAACACCATATATTTT; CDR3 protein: CASSERSSGNTIYF
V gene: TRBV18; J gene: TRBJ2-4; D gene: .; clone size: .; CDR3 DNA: TGTGCCAGCTCACGCACCAGTGACGGACTATCTTTAGAGTCGGTTCAGTACTTC; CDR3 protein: CASSRTSDGLSLESVQYF
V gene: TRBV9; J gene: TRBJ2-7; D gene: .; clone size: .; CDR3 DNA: TGTGCCAGCAGCGTAGCTCCGTCCCCACCCGGGGAGCAGTACTTC; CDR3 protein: CASSVAPSPPGEQYF
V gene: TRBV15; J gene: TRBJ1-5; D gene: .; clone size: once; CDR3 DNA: TGTGCCACCAAACTAGGCAGGCAGCCCCAGCATTTT; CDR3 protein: CATKLGRQPQHF
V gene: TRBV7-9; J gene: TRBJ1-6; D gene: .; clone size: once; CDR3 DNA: TGTGCCAGCAGCTTAGCGCCGGTCGGGGGTAATTCACCCCTCCACTTT; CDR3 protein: CASSLAPVGGNSPLHF
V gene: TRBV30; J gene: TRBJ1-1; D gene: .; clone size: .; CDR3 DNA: TGTGCCTGGACGGTCGGGACTGAAGCTTTCTTT; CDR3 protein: CAWTVGTEAFF
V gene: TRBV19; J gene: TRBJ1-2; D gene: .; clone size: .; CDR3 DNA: TGTGCCAGTAGTATATCGGTGGGTCTGCGGGGCTACACCTTC; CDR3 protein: CASSISVGLRGYTF
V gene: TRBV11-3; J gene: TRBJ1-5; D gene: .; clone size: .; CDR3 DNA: TGTGCCAGCAGCCCACCCTCGTACGGACTGCTAGGGGGTCAGCCCCAGCATTTT; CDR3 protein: CASSPPSYGLLGGQPQHF
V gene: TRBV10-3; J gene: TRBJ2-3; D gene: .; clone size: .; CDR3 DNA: TGTGCCACAGGGTCCCCTCTAACGACACACGATACGCAGTATTTT; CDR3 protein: CATGSPLTTHDTQYF
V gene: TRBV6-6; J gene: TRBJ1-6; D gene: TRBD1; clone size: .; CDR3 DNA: TGTGCCAGCAGTGCCCGGGACAGCAAAAATTCACCCCTCCACTTT; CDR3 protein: CASSARDSKNSPLHF
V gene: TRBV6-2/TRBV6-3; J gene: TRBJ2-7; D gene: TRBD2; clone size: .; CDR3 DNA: TGTGCCAGCAGTTACCTGATAGGTTCGGGACTACTCTACGAGCAGTACTTC; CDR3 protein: CASSYLIGSGLLYEQYF
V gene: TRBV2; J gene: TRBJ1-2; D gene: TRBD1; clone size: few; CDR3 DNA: TGTGCCACCAAGCCGGTAGGGGGCGGGTACTATGGCTACACCTTC; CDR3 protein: CATKPVGGGYYGYTF
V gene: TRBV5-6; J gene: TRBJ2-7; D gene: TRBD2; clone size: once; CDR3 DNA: TGTGCCAGCAGCTCAGGGACTAGCGGGAGATCGGAAGAGCAGTACTTC; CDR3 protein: CASSSGTSGRSEEQYF
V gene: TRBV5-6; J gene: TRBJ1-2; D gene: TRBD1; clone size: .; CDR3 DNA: TGTGCCAGCAGCCTGTTGATGGGACAGGGCCCTAATGGCTACACCTTC; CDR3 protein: CASSLLMGQGPNGYTF